Reported below is one T cell receptor beta chain. Its antigen remains unidentified. No base quality values were provided; no much bigger clone lies one nucleotide off. Between the V and J ends, shortened by 7 bases and 5 bases respectively, the junction contains 9 bases. From the cysteine up to the phenylalanine, the CDR3 has a length of 11 residues. The retained sequence is limited to the CDR3, 33 bases, with the frame set at the first base. From a lookup of the germline V gene, CDR1 and CDR2 are MNHNS and SASEGT. TCR beta CDR3 regions were amplified from RNA transcripts. The first round of RT-PCR for the TCR CDR3 was performed with the HTBI primer set and the Qiagen OneStep RT-PCR kit. The libraries were constructed in a second round of multiplex PCR and then size-selected and purified. Sequencing of the libraries was done on an Illumina HiSeq2000 using paired-end 100 bp reads. The study's processing was this. Raw data were processed with SOAPnuke, discarding reads with adapters, uncalled bases, mean Phred below 15, or no exact constant-primer or identifier match. COPE v1.2.5 was used to merge the high-quality paired reads, and each unique nucleotide sequence was defined as a clonotype. MiTCR v1.1 was used to align clonotypes to the IMGT TRBV, TRBD and TRBJ reference segments. The analysis included only V-J combinations with a frequency above 0.0001, which together covered around 99% of the repertoires. The TCS score was defined as F50 (clonal expansion) divided by E x V (chaos), with BLOSUM62-based TCRdist calculated between CDR3 peptides within each V-J. Welch's t-statistics and random forest reduced several hundred V-J features to about 12, which were used in a naive Bayes classifier (R e1071). TCRdb applied fastp at Q25 and MiXCR to the public reads, then kept only in-frame beta chains. Merged by CDR3 protein, the rows form single entries marked with the most common genes and DNA. Here the V and J calls rest on TCRdb's processing, not on the authors' analysis. For this sample the table gives about 530,000 distinct CDR3 sequences, of which 17% were detected only once. The ten largest account for roughly 15% of the sample.

Ophthalmopathy patients had moderately to severely active disease, with a Clinical Activity Score of 3 or more, a NOSPECS grade of 4 or more, and a disease duration of less than 3 months. The study excluded patients with uncontrolled infections, other autoimmune diseases, pregnancy or lactation. Diagnoses were based on clinical symptoms, serum thyroxine and TRAb, thyroid ultrasound and orbital computed tomography. PBMCs were separated from 8 to 10 ml of fresh peripheral blood using Ficoll-Paque density gradient centrifugation. Total RNA was extracted using Trizol reagent, and RNA quality was assessed on an Agilent 2100 Bioanalyzer. The data were taken from a study of T cells in Graves' hyperthyroidism and ophthalmopathy (dated by TCRdb to the late 2010s). Some background on the complete study: Peripheral blood samples were taken at the time of initial diagnosis, prior to any treatment. To identify distinguishing TCR V-J signatures, a discovery cohort of 90 to 100 patients was used, comprising 43 with Graves' ophthalmopathy and 57 with stable Graves' hyperthyroidism. Prospective prediction of ophthalmopathy was tested in an independent validation cohort consisting of about 19 hyperthyroidism patients and 15 to 17 patients who later progressed to ophthalmopathy. The approximately 90 discovery patients were divided at random into training and test sets in a 7:3 ratio. In more than five Graves' hyperthyroidism patients, the study also compared T-cell repertoires from thyroid tissue with T-cell repertoires from blood. After sampling, hyperthyroidism patients received methimazole starting at 30 mg daily, and ophthalmopathy patients received high-dose intravenous methylprednisolone. The paper describes TCR Vbeta CDR3 sequencing of 135 peripheral blood samples, made up of about 40 ophthalmopathy patients, 70 to 75 hyperthyroidism patients and 17 progressor patients. Overall results and qualifications from the work: Sample size was not statistically predetermined, and blinding of investigators to group allocation was not performed. Ophthalmopathy was separated from stable hyperthyroidism by a 13 V-J signature model, with around 88% sensitivity and around 81% specificity obtained in cross-validation and 80%/75% obtained in testing. Most expanded thyroid clonotypes (frequency above 0.001) were also found in blood, which suggests that blood repertoires may mirror thyroid immune responses. In validation, the model predicted progression to ophthalmopathy with 55% to 71% sensitivity and less than 80% specificity, a median of 6.5 months before onset.

This TCR derives from a woman aged 18-30 years with Graves' ophthalmopathy. Specimen: blood. The rearrangement combines TRBV6-1 with TRBJ2-7; perhaps TRBD1 is the D gene, with 5 bases matching. The CDR3 here reads CASTWGNEQYF. The DNA sequence is as follows: TGTGCCAGCACCTGGGGCAACGAGCAGTACTTC.